The 21 T cell receptor beta chains listed next were all sequenced from one sample in a study of OX40 agonist ivuxolimab in advanced cancers. The library came from the immunoSEQ multiplex PCR assay. This immuneACCESS table, as held by TCRdb, lists in-frame sequences with V and J called but not all clones. Of the missing ones, under half trace to an unresolved V gene in checked studies; the others have no known cause. The sample yields 65,000 to 85,000 clones; about 82% were counted once. The ten largest clones represent more than 1.5% of the sample. The sequencing used CD4+ or CD8+ T cells sorted from blood, collected in a trial of the OX40 agonist ivuxolimab. The receptors derive from an adult with an advanced solid tumor such as melanoma, head and neck, liver or kidney cancer.

The chain joins TRBV4-1 to TRBJ1-1; 7 nucleotides line up with TRBD1. Losses at the gene ends were 4 bases for V and 8 bases for J; bases not matched to a gene: 13. The CDR3 has 15 amino acids. Germline V gene lookup returns CDR1 MGHRA and CDR2 YSYEKL. CDR3 coding DNA: TGCGCCAGCAGCCCGGGACCCGACAGGGCGTCCGAAGCTTTCTTT. Its protein product is CASSPGPDRASEAFF.

The chain uses TRBV18 and TRBJ1-3; no reliable D call. CDR3 length: 12 amino acids. Germline-derived CDR1 and CDR2 are KGHSH and LQKENI. Trimming removed 11 bases at V and 2 bases at J, with 10 bases between. The CDR3 DNA reads TGTGCCGTTCGGGCAACTGGAAACACCATATATTTT. Protein product: CAVRATGNTIYF.

The gene calls are TRBV5-4 and TRBJ1-6; 9 bases match TRBD1. The CDR3 extends over 14 amino acids. CDR1 SGHNT and CDR2 YYREEE come from the germline V gene (reference sequence). With V trimmed by 4 bases and J by 8 bases, 4 bases remained unmatched. CDR3 in DNA: TGTGCCAGCAGCCCCCGGGACAGGGATTCACCCCTCCACTTT. It codes for CASSPRDRDSPLHF.

The chain employs TRBV10-1 and TRBJ1-1; no reliable D call. V was trimmed by 0 bases and J by 0 bases, leaving 5 bases between them. CDR3 length: 14 amino acids. Germline assignment: CDR1 WNHNN and CDR2 SYGVQD (reference sequence). DNA of the CDR3: TGCGCCAGCAGTGAGTCACCAGTGAACACTGAAGCTTTCTTT. Translating gives CASSESPVNTEAFF.

This chain uses TRBV6-1 with TRBJ1-5, with D perhaps TRBD1 (5 bases). This CDR3 has 16 residues. CDR1 MNHNS and CDR2 SASEGT come from the germline V gene. The V gene lost 1 base and the J gene lost 7 bases, with 17 bases spanning the gap. The CDR3 nucleotides read TGTGCCAGCAGTGAAGTGGTCGGGGGAAGCGGACAGCCCCAGCATTTT. Amino acid sequence: CASSEVVGGSGQPQHF.

The rearrangement uses TRBV2 and TRBJ2-3, with no clear D. Deletions cut 4 bases from V and 2 bases from J, with 10 bases between. Germline V gene sequence: CDR1 SNHLY, CDR2 FYNNEI. This CDR3 spans 14 amino acids. The CDR3 reads CASSVQQPTDTQYF. As DNA, the CDR3 is TGTGCCAGCAGTGTACAGCAGCCCACAGATACGCAGTATTTT.

The chain is built from TRBV2 and TRBJ2-1, with D perhaps matching TRBD1 or TRBD2 (5 bases each). Looked up from germline, CDR1 is SNHLY and CDR2 is FYNNEI. CDR3 length: 15 amino acids. V dropped 8 bases and J dropped 7 bases, with 21 bases sitting between them. CDR3 loop: CASGNGGSGGNEQFF. The CDR3 DNA reads as TGTGCCAGCGGTAATGGGGGAAGCGGAGGTAATGAGCAGTTCTTC.

The CDR3 DNA is TGTGCCAGCAGCACAGGGCGGGGGGGACCAGACGCAGATACGCAGTATTTT. This gives the protein CASSTGRGGPDADTQYF. V is TRBV11-3 and J is TRBJ2-3, with 9 bases identical to TRBD2. V shed 5 bases, J shed 4 bases, and the junction held 13 bases outside the gene matches. Germline V gene lookup returns CDR1 SGHNT and CDR2 YENEEA. This CDR3 comprises 17 residues.

The rearrangement joins TRBV6-1 to TRBJ2-3; 9 positions agree with TRBD1. With V trimmed by 6 bases and J by 2 bases, 6 bases remained unmatched. Germline-derived CDR1 and CDR2 are MNHNS and SASEGT. This CDR3 contains 15 residues. CDR3 residues: CASRFGQGFTDTQYF. The CDR3 DNA follows: TGTGCCAGCAGGTTCGGACAGGGGTTCACAGATACGCAGTATTTT.

There are a few counts of this clone. The rearrangement uses TRBV7-3 and TRBJ1-1; no definite D call. The V gene's germline CDR1 is SGHTA and CDR2 FQGTGA. CDR3 length equals 13 residues. V shed 1 base and J shed 4 bases, with 7 bases lying between them. The CDR3 reads CASSLNRGTEAFF. In DNA form, the CDR3 reads TGTGCCAGCAGCTTAAATCGGGGCACTGAAGCTTTCTTT.

The chain employs TRBV19 and TRBJ1-6; D remains unclear. The CDR3 is 14 residues long. CDR1 is LNHDA, CDR2 SQIVND, per germline (reference sequence). The V end was cut by 2 bases, the J end by 10 bases, with 12 bases between. Here the CDR3 DNA reads TGTGCCAGTAGTATACGTCAGGAGGACTCACCCCTCCACTTT. Amino acids: CASSIRQEDSPLHF.

The chain carries TRBV14 and TRBJ2-3, with TRBD2 matching over 11 bases. The CDR3 sequence is 16 residues long. Germline CDR1 SGHDN, CDR2 FVKESK. J was trimmed by 5 bases and V by 0 bases; bases with no gene match: 4. The CDR3 nucleotides read TGTGCCAGCAGCCAAGAACTAGCGGGAGCAATAGATACGCAGTATTTT. Its translation: CASSQELAGAIDTQYF.

This clone turned up a few times. The chain has TRBV2 and TRBJ1-2, with 8 positions matching TRBD1. This CDR3 region has 14 residues. The V gene's germline CDR1 is SNHLY and CDR2 FYNNEI. Trimming at V came to 6 bases and at J to 4 bases, leaving 7 bases not matched to a gene. As DNA, the CDR3 is TGTGCCAGCAGATTGGACAGGGAGGGCTATGGCTACACCTTC. Its protein product is CASRLDREGYGYTF.

Comments on this clone: Other DNA sequences in this specimen translate into the identical CDR3. The CDR3: CASSLTSGSYEQYF. As DNA, the CDR3 is TGTGCCAGCAGCCTGACTAGCGGCTCCTACGAGCAGTACTTC. The chain carries TRBV5-4 and TRBJ2-7; 9 bases align to TRBD2. With 4 bases clipped from V and 0 bases from J, the junction kept 2 bases outside the gene matches. Germline lookup yields CDR1 SGHNT and CDR2 YYREEE (reference sequence). The CDR3 runs to 14 residues.

This sequence joins TRBV2 and TRBJ1-2; D is undetermined. Trimming removed 4 bases at V and 2 bases at J, with 8 bases between. This CDR3 is 13 amino acids long. Germline V lookup: CDR1 SNHLY, CDR2 FYNNEI. This CDR3 reads CASSVQQNYGYTF. CDR3 nucleotides: TGTGCCAGCAGTGTACAGCAGAACTATGGCTACACCTTC.

The gene calls are TRBV11-2 and TRBJ2-3; weak D call: TRBD2 (6 bases). Trimming removed 0 bases at V and 5 bases at J, with 15 bases between. CDR3 size: 16 residues. The germline V gene encodes CDR1 SGHAT and CDR2 FQNNGV. The CDR3 region has the DNA TGTGCCAGCAGCTTAGATCGACTAGTCGGGTTAGATACGCAGTATTTT. Protein product: CASSLDRLVGLDTQYF.

The V and J genes are TRBV2 and TRBJ1-5, with 9 bases fitting TRBD1. CDR3 size: 14 residues. V lost 6 bases, J lost 6 bases, and 6 bases stayed unmatched. Per the germline V gene, CDR1 is SNHLY and CDR2 is FYNNEI. The CDR3 loop is CASRQGASFQPQHF. CDR3 DNA sequence: TGTGCCAGCAGACAGGGGGCTAGTTTTCAGCCCCAGCATTTT.

This clone has a handful of counts. The V gene is TRBV30, the J gene TRBJ2-7; D perhaps matches TRBD1 (6 bases). The V end lost 5 bases, the J end lost 0 bases, and 14 bases lay between the germline ends. CDR3 length: 14 residues. Germline V gene sequence: CDR1 GTSNPN, CDR2 SVGIG (reference sequence). CDR3 loop: CAWSTGLPSYEQYF. The CDR3 DNA follows: TGTGCCTGGTCAACAGGGCTCCCCTCCTACGAGCAGTACTTC.

The gene calls are TRBV30 and TRBJ1-1; 7 bases map to TRBD1. Trimming removed 4 bases from V and 3 bases from J; junction bases left unmatched: 5. This CDR3 comprises 13 residues. Germline assignment: CDR1 GTSNPN and CDR2 SVGIG (reference sequence). The CDR3 reads CAWTFGTDTEAFF. Here the CDR3 DNA reads TGTGCCTGGACATTCGGGACAGACACTGAAGCTTTCTTT. The entire variable domain, with the rest obtained from reference TRBV30 and TRBJ1-1, is as follows: SQTIHQWPATLVQPVGSPLSLECTVEGTSNPNLYWYRQAAGRGLQLLFYSVGIGQISSEVPQNLSASRPQDRQFILSSKKLLLSDSGFYLCAWTFGTDTEAFFGQGTRLTVV.

This clone was seen only once. The chain uses TRBV6-1 and TRBJ2-5; D call uncertain. The CDR3 is 15 residues long. V lost 1 base and J 2 bases, leaving 11 bases between the germline ends. From germline, CDR1 is MNHNS and CDR2 SASEGT. CDR3 residues: CASSEGSLYQETQYF. CDR3 nucleotides: TGTGCCAGCAGTGAAGGGAGTCTTTATCAAGAGACCCAGTACTTC.

The CDR3 loop reads CASSLASPNYGYTF. CDR3 nucleotides: TGTGCCAGCAGTTTGGCCTCTCCTAACTATGGCTACACCTTC. This chain uses TRBV28 with TRBJ1-2, with D uncertain. The V gene lost 3 bases and the J gene lost 0 bases, with 8 bases spanning the gap. The CDR3 is 14 residues long. Germline CDR1 is MDHEN and CDR2 is SYDVKM.